This TCR beta chain appears in the sequencing data of a study of human T cells and chemical hapten exposure. On the study more broadly: Patch tests delivered 0.01% DPC to the upper back and were evaluated at 6 days. Patients, largely female, had alopecia areata, totalis or universalis.

Authors' methods: 96,000 or so TCRs per sample was the median, with a range of about 20,000 to 750,000. A single record per CDR3 protein comes from TCRdb applying MiXCR to the RACE reads. These V and J calls derive from TCRdb rather than the authors' analysis. The repertoire includes some 250,000 distinct CDR3 sequences, around 7.3% of them detected once, and roughly 1.2% sits in the top ten. The CDR3 contains 13 residues. From germline, CDR1 is MNHEY and CDR2 SVGAGI. Time point meaning: pre-sensitization, week 0. The treatment is: therapeutic diphenylcyclopropenone sensitization with weekly scalp DPC. Blood draws came before every patch-test application.

This specimen consisted of whole blood, obtained in connection with sensitization to the hapten diphenylcyclopropenone (DPC). The receptor was isolated from a man younger than 30 with alopecia areata. Some clones in this sample may be carry-over from other donors' samples. The V and J genes are TRBV6-5 and TRBJ2-3; D may be TRBD1 (5 bases). In nucleotides, the CDR3 is TGTGCATCCCGACAGCGACGCACAGATACGCAGTATTTT. Protein sequence: CASRQRRTDTQYF.